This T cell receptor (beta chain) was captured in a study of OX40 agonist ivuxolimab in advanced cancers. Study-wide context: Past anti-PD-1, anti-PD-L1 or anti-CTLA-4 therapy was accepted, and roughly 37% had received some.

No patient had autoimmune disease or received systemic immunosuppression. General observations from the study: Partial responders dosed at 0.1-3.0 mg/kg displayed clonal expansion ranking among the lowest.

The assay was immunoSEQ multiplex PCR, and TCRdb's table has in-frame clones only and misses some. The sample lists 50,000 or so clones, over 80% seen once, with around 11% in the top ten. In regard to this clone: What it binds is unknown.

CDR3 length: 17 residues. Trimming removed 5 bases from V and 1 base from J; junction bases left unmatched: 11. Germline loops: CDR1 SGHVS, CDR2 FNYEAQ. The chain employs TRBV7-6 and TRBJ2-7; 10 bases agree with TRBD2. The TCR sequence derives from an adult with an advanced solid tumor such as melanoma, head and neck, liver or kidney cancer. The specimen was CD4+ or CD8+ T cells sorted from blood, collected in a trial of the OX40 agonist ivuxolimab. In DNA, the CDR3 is TGTGCCAGCAGCCCACGACTAGCGGGCCTGGTATCCTACGAGCAGTACTTC. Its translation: CASSPRLAGLVSYEQYF.